This T cell receptor beta chain was sequenced in a study of beta chain features in type 1 diabetes. Study observations and caveats: When Type 1 diabetes patients were examined, their TCRB CDR3s proved moderately but significantly shorter in all four CD4+ subsets. For cells with high TCR expression, cDNA sequencing could yield over-representation.

The entirety of the isolated RNA underwent reverse transcription, so expressed TCRB transcripts were sequenced. Clones were sequenced by immunoSEQ multiplex PCR, and TCRdb holds only the in-frame ones, with some missing. The repertoire holds about 150,000 clones, with 10% as singletons. V gave up 1 base and J gave up 3 bases; unmatched junction bases: 2. The CDR3 runs 15 residues. Germline lookup yields CDR1 SGHRS and CDR2 YFSETQ. This clone has just a few counts. Its antigen is as yet unknown. V is TRBV5-1 and J is TRBJ2-5, with 11 bases aligning to TRBD2. Source material: central memory CD4+ T cells from blood. The receptor's source is a man between 25 and 39 years old with type 1 diabetes. The CDR3 sequence: CASSLISGREETQYF. The CDR3 nucleotides are TGCGCCAGCAGCTTGATTAGCGGGAGGGAAGAGACCCAGTACTTC. Variable domain in full (rest from reference TRBV5-1 and TRBJ2-5): KAGVTQTPRYLIKTRGQQVTLSCSPISGHRSVSWYQQTPGQGLQFLFEYFSETQRNKGNFPGRFSGRQFSNSRSEMNVSTLELGDSALYLCASSLISGREETQYFGPGTRLLVL.